This T cell receptor (beta chain) stems from a study of identical twins. The V and J ends lost 4 bases and 6 bases, in that order; junction bases with no gene match: 6. The CDR3 is made up of 13 amino acids. CDR1 is SQVTM, CDR2 ANQGSEA, per germline. In TCRdb, the 5' RACE reads were re-called with MiXCR into one record per CDR3 protein. The sample holds approximately 700,000 distinct CDR3 sequences; less than 7% are singletons and the top ten take roughly 1.8%. This clonotype was picked up a small number of times. The chain recombines TRBV29-1 with TRBJ2-5; 9 bases line up with TRBD2. Sequenced material: naive T cells sorted from blood. This TCR came from a man between 18 and 35 years old in good health. CDR3 loop: CSVGGLAKQTQYF. DNA for the CDR3: TGCAGCGTTGGGGGACTAGCTAAGCAGACCCAGTACTTC. The full variable domain, completed using reference TRBV29-1 and TRBJ2-5, is SAVISQKPSRDICQRGTSLTIQCQVDSQVTMMFWYRQQPGQSLTLIATANQGSEATYESGFVIDKFPISRPNLTFSTLTVSNMSPEDSSIYLCSVGGLAKQTQYFGPGTRLLVL.